Following are 22 T cell receptor beta chains from one sample sequenced in a study of cytomegalovirus exposure and HLA in healthy donors. The PCR had 60 Vbeta and 13 Jbeta primers. Assay used: immunoSEQ multiplex PCR; TCRdb lists only in-frame clones, some missing. This sample carries around 200,000 clones, approximately 70% of them seen once, and the ten largest clones take 2.6%. The specimen sequenced was PBMCs. The receptors derive from a middle-aged man in good health and CMV-seropositive.

This clone was detected only a few times. The chain has TRBV6-1 and TRBJ1-2, with 11 bases aligning to TRBD1. The CDR3 sequence is 14 residues long. Germline CDR1 is MNHNS and CDR2 is SASEGT. V was pared by 3 bases and J by 6 bases, with 3 bases of the junction left unmatched. The CDR3 DNA reads as TGTGCCAGCAGTGACAGGACAGGGGGCGATGGCTACACCTTC. This encodes CASSDRTGGDGYTF.

A few counts support this clone. J is TRBJ1-2 and V is TRBV6-5; D remains ambiguous. Germline CDR1 and CDR2: MNHEY and SVGAGI. The CDR3 loop spans 14 amino acids. V was shortened by 6 bases and J by 4 bases, with 15 bases between the two germline ends. The CDR3 here is CASRSGSKSYGYTF. The CDR3 DNA follows: TGTGCCAGCAGATCCGGGTCAAAGTCCTATGGCTACACCTTC.

This rearrangement joins TRBV6-5 to TRBJ1-1; D is perhaps TRBD1 (5 bases). This CDR3 has 13 amino acids. Germline values: CDR1 MNHEY, CDR2 SVGAGI. The V and J ends lost 2 bases and 4 bases respectively, with 8 bases between them. CDR3 amino acids: CASSYIRGTEAFF. The CDR3 region has the DNA TGTGCCAGCAGTTACATTAGGGGCACTGAAGCTTTCTTT.

The chain couples TRBV15 to TRBJ1-4, with 9 bases that match TRBD1. V lost 5 bases and J lost 8; bases outside the gene matches: 9. There are 15 residues in the CDR3. Germline lookup yields CDR1 LNHNV and CDR2 YYDKDF (reference sequence). CDR3 sequence: CATSAQGAYGEKLFF. The CDR3 DNA sequence: TGTGCCACCAGCGCACAGGGGGCTTACGGGGAAAAACTGTTTTTT.

The chain employs TRBV10-3 and TRBJ1-1; D perhaps matches TRBD1 (5 bases). CDR1 is ENHRY, CDR2 SYGVKD, per germline. CDR3 size: 13 residues. With 6 bases removed from V and 5 bases from J, the gap between germline ends came to 13 bases. The CDR3 reads CAISGGGGTEAFF. The CDR3 coding sequence is TGTGCCATCAGCGGCGGGGGAGGTACTGAAGCTTTCTTT.

The J gene is TRBJ2-5, the V gene TRBV4-2; maybe TRBD1 (5 bases). The J call may be faulty, since TRBJ2-7 better matches the DNA end. The CDR3 is 14 residues long. Germline V gene data show CDR1 as LGHNA and CDR2 as YNFKEQ. The CDR3 spells CASSARSGNYEQYF. The CDR3 DNA is TGTGCCAGCAGCGCAAGGTCAGGGAACTACGAGCAGTACTTC.

The rearrangement uses TRBV6-5 and TRBJ2-2, with TRBD1 matching 12 bases. Trimming removed 3 bases from V and 7 bases from J; junction bases left unmatched: 6. The CDR3 extends over 16 amino acids. Per germline, CDR1 MNHEY and CDR2 SVGAGI. CDR3 protein: CASSYGDRGRIGELFF. CDR3 sequence (DNA): TGTGCCAGCAGTTATGGGGACAGGGGGCGGATCGGGGAGCTGTTTTTT.

The rearrangement uses TRBV11-2 and TRBJ2-7; possibly TRBD1 for D (6 bases). With 1 base removed from V and 3 bases from J, the gap between germline ends came to 7 bases. CDR1 SGHAT and CDR2 FQNNGV come from the germline V gene. The CDR3 extends over 13 amino acids. The CDR3 reads CASSLGTDYEQYF. The CDR3 DNA sequence: TGTGCCAGCAGCTTAGGGACAGACTACGAGCAGTACTTC.

The rearrangement uses TRBV11-2 and TRBJ2-7; no clear D. CDR3 length: 11 residues. The V and J ends lost 7 bases and 3 bases respectively, with 7 bases between them. Germline V gene lookup returns CDR1 SGHAT and CDR2 FQNNGV. The CDR3 loop reads CASKDIYEQYF. For the CDR3, the DNA is TGTGCCAGCAAAGACATCTACGAGCAGTACTTC.

The chain combines TRBV6-6 with TRBJ1-2, with 7 bases identical to TRBD1. Per the germline V gene, CDR1 is MNHNY and CDR2 is SVGAGI (reference sequence). This CDR3 region has 12 residues. With 7 bases clipped from V and 5 bases from J, the junction kept 4 bases outside the gene matches. CDR3 bases: TGTGCCAGCACCGAACAGGGGTATGGCTACACCTTC. Encoded protein: CASTEQGYGYTF.

The gene calls are TRBV9 and TRBJ2-5; TRBD2 matches 12 bases. This CDR3 is built from 17 residues. V dropped 0 bases and J dropped 5; count of bases not matched to a gene: 8. Germline V CDR1 and CDR2: SGDLS, YYNGEE. The CDR3 bases are TGTGCCAGCAGCGTAGAGGCTAGCGGGGGGGCCGGCGAGACCCAGTACTTC. Amino acids: CASSVEASGGAGETQYF.

This clone was detected only a few times. Just one base apart from a much larger clone, this may be a read error. The chain links TRBV5-4 to TRBJ1-1; D is unclear. V was shortened by 1 base and J by 1 base, with 5 bases between the two germline ends. The germline CDR1 and CDR2 sequences are SGHNT and YYREEE (reference sequence). The CDR3 consists of 13 residues. CDR3 residues: CASSLTENTEAFF. In DNA form, the CDR3 reads TGTGCCAGCAGCTTGACAGAGAACACTGAAGCTTTCTTT.

This sequence joins TRBV7-8 and TRBJ2-7, with 7 bases aligning to TRBD1. V shed 1 base, J shed 5 bases, and the junction held 5 bases outside the gene matches. The V gene's germline CDR1 is SGHVS and CDR2 FQNEAQ. The length of the CDR3 is 14 residues. CDR3 sequence reads: CASSLEDRAHEQYF. CDR3 sequence (DNA): TGTGCCAGCAGCTTAGAAGACAGGGCCCACGAGCAGTACTTC.

The rearrangement links TRBV7-3 to TRBJ2-2, with TRBD1 matching over 9 bases. This CDR3 comprises 13 residues. V gave up 5 bases and J gave up 7 bases; unmatched junction bases: 2. CDR1 is SGHTA and CDR2 is FQGTGA in the germline V gene. CDR3 nucleotide sequence: TGTGCCAGCAGCGGGACAGGGAGCGGGGAGCTGTTTTTT. Translation gives CASSGTGSGELFF.

A few counts support this clone. The chain joins TRBV7-6 to TRBJ1-1; D is unresolved. Looked up from germline, CDR1 is SGHVS and CDR2 is FNYEAQ. CDR3 length: 12 residues. The germline V and J ends were trimmed by 3 bases and 5 bases, with 7 bases remaining between them. The CDR3 DNA reads TGTGCCAGCAGCTTGACTGCTACTGAAGCTTTCTTT. Protein: CASSLTATEAFF.

This clone has just one count. This chain joins TRBV4-1 and TRBJ1-1; possible D gene TRBD1, 6 bases. In germline, CDR1 is MGHRA, CDR2 YSYEKL. This CDR3 is built from 15 residues. V lost 2 bases and J lost 6, with 16 bases in between. The CDR3 DNA follows: TGCGCCAGCAGCCAACCTACGACAGGCCTACCTGAAGCTTTCTTT. It codes for CASSQPTTGLPEAFF.

V and J are TRBV5-4 and TRBJ1-2; the D is unclear. V dropped 4 bases and J dropped 8 bases, with 15 bases sitting between them. The CDR3 is made up of 13 amino acids. From germline, CDR1 is SGHNT and CDR2 YYREEE (reference sequence). CDR3 residues: CASSPGSGLGYTF. DNA of the CDR3: TGTGCCAGCAGCCCGGGTTCTGGTCTGGGCTACACCTTC. The variable domain in full, with the rest retrieved from reference TRBV5-4 and TRBJ1-2, is ETGVTQSPTHLIKTRGQQVTLRCSSQSGHNTVSWYQQALGQGPQFIFQYYREEENGRGNFPPRFSGLQFPNYSSELNVNALELDDSALYLCASSPGSGLGYTFGSGTRLTVV.

In this sample, this clone turned up once. The chain is built from TRBV4-3 and TRBJ2-4; 7 bases match TRBD2. In germline, CDR1 is LGHNA, CDR2 YSLEER. V was clipped by 5 bases and J by 0 bases; unmatched bases: 10. The CDR3 is 17 amino acids. The CDR3 coding sequence is TGCGCCAGCAGCTCCTCGATGGGGAGGGAAGCCAAAAACATTCAGTACTTC. This sequence encodes CASSSSMGREAKNIQYF.

The gene calls are TRBV5-1 and TRBJ1-3, with 7 positions matching TRBD1. The CDR3 is made up of 15 amino acids. Per germline, CDR1 SGHRS and CDR2 YFSETQ. V dropped 1 base and J dropped 4; count of bases not matched to a gene: 5. CDR3 nucleotide sequence: TGCGCCAGCAGCTTGTCCGGGACAGCGGGAAACACCATATATTTT. It codes for CASSLSGTAGNTIYF.

V usage is TRBV9 and J usage is TRBJ2-2; 8 positions match TRBD2. The CDR3 loop spans 17 amino acids. Losses at the gene ends were 0 bases for V and 7 bases for J; bases not matched to a gene: 11. Germline loops: CDR1 SGDLS, CDR2 YYNGEE. The CDR3 DNA is TGTGCCAGCAGCGTAGGCCCCCACAAGGCGGGGGGCGGGGAGCTGTTTTTT. Translation gives CASSVGPHKAGGGELFF.

The V call is TRBV5-4, the J call TRBJ1-1; D perhaps matches TRBD1 (5 bases). Trimming took off 4 bases at V and 5 bases at J, with 21 bases between the two ends. Germline V gives CDR1 SGHNT, CDR2 YYREEE (reference sequence). The CDR3 totals 16 residues. CDR3: CASSPEPRQIRTEAFF. In DNA, the CDR3 is TGTGCCAGCAGCCCAGAACCAAGACAGATTCGTACTGAAGCTTTCTTT.

Notes on this clone: Distinct nucleotide sequences in the sample also encode this CDR3. The rearrangement joins TRBV15 to TRBJ1-5; D may be TRBD1 (5 bases). The CDR3 is 14 residues long. The V end lost 5 bases, the J end lost 2 bases, and 10 bases lay between the germline ends. The germline V gene has CDR1 LNHNV and CDR2 YYDKDF (reference sequence). The CDR3, as DNA: TGTGCCACCAGCCCGGGGGGGGGCAATCAGCCCCAGCATTTT. Protein product: CATSPGGGNQPQHF.